This T cell receptor beta chain was identified in a study of T cells after posttransplantation cyclophosphamide. Study-wide results and limits: Donor-recipient repertoire similarity was low at 1-2 months, rising over year one. Tissue-infiltrating T cells from skin or gut overlapped little with blood T cells. After PTCy, TRB diversity resembled that of CNI/methotrexate controls.

Methotrexate plus calcineurin inhibitor accompanied controls' myeloablative marrow transplants; sampling was 1 year later. Data came from immunoSEQ multiplex PCR; TCRdb stores just in-frame clones and leaves some out. The repertoire holds around 15,000 clones, with approximately 78% as singletons. Germline V gene data show CDR1 as MNHNY and CDR2 as SVGAGI (reference sequence). This CDR3 comprises 14 residues. Losses at the gene ends were 5 bases for V and 3 bases for J; bases not matched to a gene: 7. Concerning this clone: Its matching antigen is unknown.

The specimen was PBMCs, collected 441 days after allogeneic stem cell transplant with calcineurin inhibitor and methotrexate. The gene calls are TRBV6-6 and TRBJ2-7; 7 bases align to TRBD2. This TCR was sampled from a male patient aged 25-45 years who received an allogeneic stem cell transplant from an unrelated donor, was CMV-positive, and had acute and chronic GVHD. Some T cells may have come from the graft donor. The CDR3 DNA is TGTGCCAGCAGTGCCGGACTAGTGGGCTACGAGCAGTACTTC. Translating it yields CASSAGLVGYEQYF.